These 14 T cell receptor beta chains originate from one sample sequenced in a study of post-analysis software for immune sequencing data. Study findings and constraints: About five TRBV segments appeared more often in patients than in controls, and TRBV5-6, TRBV5-1 and TRBV20-1 were among these.

These receptors have no identified antigens. Included in the TCR beta cDNA libraries were unique molecular identifiers. In TCRdb, the PCR reads were re-called with MiXCR into one record per CDR3 protein. The profile shows roughly 540,000 distinct CDR3 sequences, 30% to 40% of them singletons. Material for sequencing was blood. The source is a girl aged 2-17 years with multiple sclerosis.

Comment on this clonotype: Mismatch with germline at one junction end may stem from a read error. The V and J genes are TRBV4-1 and TRBJ2-1; 11 nucleotides line up with TRBD2. The CDR3 has 16 amino acids. Germline V gene lookup returns CDR1 MGHRA and CDR2 YSYEKL. This CDR3 is CTSSQDDTSGGREQFF. The CDR3 DNA reads as TGCACCAGCAGCCAAGATGACACTAGCGGGGGTAGGGAGCAGTTCTTC.

The genes are TRBV11-2 and TRBJ1-2; D is unclear. The length of the CDR3 is 13 residues. Germline assignment: CDR1 SGHAT and CDR2 FQNNGV. V was clipped by 5 bases and J by 3 bases, with 10 bases between them. CDR3 in DNA: TGTGCCAGCAGCCTCCGGGTGTACTATGGCTACACCTTC. It specifies CASSLRVYYGYTF.

This clonotype was seen only a few times. The chain employs TRBV11-2 and TRBJ2-3; D uncertain. In germline, CDR1 is SGHAT, CDR2 FQNNGV. V gave up 4 bases and J gave up 1 base, with 15 bases separating them. The CDR3 has 16 amino acids. The CDR3, as DNA: TGTGCCAGCAGCTCTTATTTACGACGGGGCACAGATACGCAGTATTTT. This gives the protein CASSSYLRRGTDTQYF.

The chain links TRBV5-1 to TRBJ2-3, with TRBD2 matching 9 bases. The CDR3 covers 16 residues. Germline loops: CDR1 SGHRS, CDR2 YFSETQ. V shed 3 bases, J shed 0 bases, and the junction held 5 bases outside the gene matches. The CDR3 region is CASSWGLADSTDTQYF. The CDR3 DNA is TGCGCCAGCAGCTGGGGACTAGCTGATAGCACAGATACGCAGTATTTT.

This clonotype came up a few times. J is TRBJ2-7 and V is TRBV20-1; D may correspond to TRBD1 or TRBD2 (5 bases each). CDR1 and CDR2 (germline): DFQATT, SNEGSKA (reference sequence). Trimming took off 3 bases at V and 3 bases at J, with 15 bases between the two ends. CDR3 length: 14 residues. CDR3 coding DNA: TGCAGTGCTAGCCAAGTGGGGGTCCGCTACGAGCAGTACTTC. Protein: CSASQVGVRYEQYF.

This sequence joins TRBV15 and TRBJ1-5, with D possibly being TRBD1 (5 bases). CDR3 length: 18 residues. V shed 0 bases and J shed 5 bases, with 20 bases lying between them. The germline gives CDR1 LNHNV, CDR2 YYDKDF (reference sequence). The CDR3 loop is CATSRDRPGRTLHQPQHF. The DNA for the CDR3 is TGTGCCACCAGCAGAGATAGGCCGGGACGGACCTTACATCAGCCCCAGCATTTT. The entire variable domain, with the rest obtained from reference TRBV15 and TRBJ1-5, is as follows: DAMVIQNPRYQVTQFGKPVTLSCSQTLNHNVMYWYQQKSSQAPKLLFHYYDKDFNNEADTPDNFQSRRPNTSFCFLDIRSPGLGDTAMYLCATSRDRPGRTLHQPQHFGDGTRLSIL.

This clonotype was recorded a few times. The chain uses TRBV4-1 and TRBJ2-7; maybe TRBD1 (6 bases). The CDR3 loop spans 14 amino acids. V dropped 4 bases and J dropped 3 bases, with 13 bases sitting between them. Germline V CDR1 and CDR2: MGHRA, YSYEKL. The CDR3: CASSLQGLGYEQYF. The CDR3 coding sequence is TGCGCCAGCAGCCTACAGGGTTTGGGCTACGAGCAGTACTTC.

This clonotype was counted between two and nine times. The chain uses TRBV20-1 and TRBJ2-5; D call uncertain. Germline CDR1 is DFQATT and CDR2 is SNEGSKA (reference sequence). V dropped 8 bases and J dropped 5 bases, with 18 bases sitting between them. This CDR3 has 13 residues. The CDR3 nucleotides read TGCAGTCCCGAGGAAACGATTTTGGAGACCCAGTACTTC. This encodes CSPEETILETQYF.

This chain uses TRBV20-1 with TRBJ2-3; 7 bases align to TRBD2. This CDR3 spans 17 amino acids. V gave up 6 bases and J gave up 2 bases; unmatched junction bases: 17. From germline, CDR1 is DFQATT and CDR2 SNEGSKA (reference sequence). In nucleotides, the CDR3 is TGCAGTGCCCTTTACGGGGGGTCTCTACCTTACACAGATACGCAGTATTTT. This gives the protein CSALYGGSLPYTDTQYF.

The chain uses TRBV25-1 and TRBJ1-1; D is possibly TRBD1 (6 bases). CDR3 length: 14 amino acids. The V gene's germline CDR1 is MGHDK and CDR2 SYGVNS. V was cut by 4 bases and J by 4 bases, with 13 bases left in between. CDR3 DNA: TGTGCCAGCAGTGCAACTACAGGGTCCACTGAAGCTTTCTTT. It is translated as CASSATTGSTEAFF. Drawing the rest from reference TRBV25-1 and TRBJ1-1, the complete variable domain is EADIYQTPRYLVIGTGKKITLECSQTMGHDKMYWYQQDPGMELHLIHYSYGVNSTEKGDLSSESTVSRIRTEHFPLTLESARPSHTSQYLCASSATTGSTEAFFGQGTRLTVV.

This clonotype was seen a handful of times. V usage is TRBV5-5 and J usage is TRBJ2-7; D gene uncertain. The germline V and J ends were trimmed by 0 bases and 2 bases, with 12 bases remaining between them. The CDR3 covers 15 residues. Per the germline V gene, CDR1 is SGHKS and CDR2 is YYEKEE (reference sequence). DNA for the CDR3: TGTGCCAGCAGCTTGGCCGGCAGCCGAACCTACGAGCAGTACTTC. As protein: CASSLAGSRTYEQYF.

The rearrangement joins TRBV3-1 to TRBJ2-7; 8 bases match TRBD1. Unmatched junction bases numbered 11, after V lost 4 bases and J lost 6 bases. This CDR3 region has 15 residues. Per the germline V gene, CDR1 is LGHDT and CDR2 is YNNKEL (reference sequence). The CDR3 loop reads CASSPDRGHQREQYF. DNA of the CDR3: TGTGCCAGCAGCCCTGACAGGGGACATCAGCGCGAGCAGTACTTC.

This chain connects TRBV5-6 to TRBJ2-5; tentatively, D is TRBD1 (7 bases). Trimming took off 4 bases at V and 5 bases at J, with 18 bases between the two ends. Germline-derived CDR1 and CDR2 are SGHDT and YYEEEE. CDR3 size: 15 residues. The CDR3 DNA follows: TGTGCCAGCAGCGCAAACCAGGGGGGTGAGGAGACCCAGTACTTC. Translation: CASSANQGGEETQYF. The full variable domain, with the rest looked up from reference TRBV5-6 and TRBJ2-5, is DAGVTQSPTHLIKTRGQQVTLRCSPKSGHDTVSWYQQALGQGPQFIFQYYEEEERQRGNFPDRFSGHQFPNYSSELNVNALLLGDSALYLCASSANQGGEETQYFGPGTRLLVL.

The chain uses TRBV12-3 or TRBV12-4 and TRBJ2-1, with 13 positions matching TRBD2. This CDR3 is 17 amino acids long. V lost 2 bases, J lost 8 bases, and 9 bases stayed unmatched. Here the CDR3 DNA reads TGTGCCAGCAGTTTACCTTTACTAGCGGGGGGGCCCCATGAGCAGTTCTTC. It encodes CASSLPLLAGGPHEQFF.